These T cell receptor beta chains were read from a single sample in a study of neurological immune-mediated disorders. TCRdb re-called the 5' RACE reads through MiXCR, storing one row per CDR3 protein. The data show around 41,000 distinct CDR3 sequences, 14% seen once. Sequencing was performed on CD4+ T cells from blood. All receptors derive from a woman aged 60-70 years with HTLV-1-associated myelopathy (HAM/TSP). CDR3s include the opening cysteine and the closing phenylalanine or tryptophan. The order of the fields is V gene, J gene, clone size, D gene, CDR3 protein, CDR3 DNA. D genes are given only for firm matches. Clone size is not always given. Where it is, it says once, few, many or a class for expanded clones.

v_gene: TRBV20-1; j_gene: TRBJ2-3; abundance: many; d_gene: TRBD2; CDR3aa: CSATLGLAGPTDTQYF; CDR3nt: TGCAGTGCTACCCTTGGACTAGCGGGGCCCACAGATACGCAGTATTTT
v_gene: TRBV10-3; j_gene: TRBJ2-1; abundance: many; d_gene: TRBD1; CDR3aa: CAISLRSDRGRGEQFF; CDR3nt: TGTGCCATCAGCCTGCGTAGCGACAGGGGGCGAGGTGAGCAGTTCTTC
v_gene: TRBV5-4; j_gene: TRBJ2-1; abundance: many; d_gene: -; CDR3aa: CASSWISESTSNEQFF; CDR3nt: TGTGCCAGCAGCTGGATTAGCGAGTCCACGAGCAATGAGCAGTTCTTC
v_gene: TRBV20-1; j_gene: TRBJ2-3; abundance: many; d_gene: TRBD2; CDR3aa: CSATLAGGPTDTQYF; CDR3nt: TGCAGTGCCACTTTAGCGGGGGGGCCTACAGATACGCAGTATTTT
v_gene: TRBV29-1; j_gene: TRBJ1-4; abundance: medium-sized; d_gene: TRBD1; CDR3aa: CSASSTGAEKLFF; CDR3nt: TGCAGCGCCTCGAGTACAGGGGCGGAAAAACTGTTTTTT
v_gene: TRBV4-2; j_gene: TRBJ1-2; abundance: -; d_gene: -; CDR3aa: CASSQDVSVTYGYTF; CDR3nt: TGTGCCAGCAGCCAAGATGTCTCGGTCACCTATGGCTACACCTTC
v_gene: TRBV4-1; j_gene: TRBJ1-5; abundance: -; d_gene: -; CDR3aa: CARRRTAGGNQPQHF; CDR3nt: TGCGCCAGAAGACGGACGGCAGGGGGCAATCAGCCCCAGCATTTT
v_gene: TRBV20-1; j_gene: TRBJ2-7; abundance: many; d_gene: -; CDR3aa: CSARGRGGAREQYF; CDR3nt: TGCAGTGCTAGAGGCAGAGGGGGGGCGCGAGAGCAGTACTTC
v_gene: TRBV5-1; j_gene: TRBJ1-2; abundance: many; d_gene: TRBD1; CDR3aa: CASSGTGGASYGYTF; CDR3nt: TGCGCCAGCAGCGGAACAGGGGGCGCGAGCTATGGCTACACCTTC
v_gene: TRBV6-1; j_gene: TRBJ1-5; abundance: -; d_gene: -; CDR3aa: CASEPPDGNQPQHF; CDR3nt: TGTGCCAGCGAACCCCCGGACGGGAATCAGCCCCAGCATTTT
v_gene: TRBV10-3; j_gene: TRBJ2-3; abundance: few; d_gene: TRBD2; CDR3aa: CAIRGLSPSTDTQYF; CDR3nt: TGTGCCATCAGGGGACTATCCCCTAGCACAGATACGCAGTATTTT
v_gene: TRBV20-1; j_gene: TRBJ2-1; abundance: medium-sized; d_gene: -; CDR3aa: CSAHVQGGIRNEQFF; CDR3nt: TGCAGTGCTCATGTACAGGGAGGGATACGCAATGAGCAGTTCTTC
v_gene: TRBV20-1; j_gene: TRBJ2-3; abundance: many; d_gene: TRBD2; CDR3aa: CSARDQTSGGAWAQYF; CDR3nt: TGCAGTGCTAGAGATCAAACTAGCGGGGGGGCCTGGGCGCAGTATTTT
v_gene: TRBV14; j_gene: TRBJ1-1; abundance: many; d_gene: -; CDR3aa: CASSQGRGPWWGYPEAFF; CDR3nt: TGTGCCAGCAGCCAAGGGCGGGGTCCCTGGTGGGGGTACCCTGAAGCTTTCTTT
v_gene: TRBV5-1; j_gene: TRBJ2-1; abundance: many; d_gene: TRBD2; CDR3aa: CASSWTSGFYNEQFF; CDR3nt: TGCGCCAGCAGCTGGACTAGCGGGTTTTACAATGAGCAGTTCTTC
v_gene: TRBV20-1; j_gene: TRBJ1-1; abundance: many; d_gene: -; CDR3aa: CSARAPGGAVNTEAFF; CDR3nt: TGCAGTGCTAGAGCCCCTGGGGGGGCGGTGAACACTGAAGCTTTCTTT
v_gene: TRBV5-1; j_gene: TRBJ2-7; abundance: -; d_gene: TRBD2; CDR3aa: CASSLSPGTSGGVYEQYF; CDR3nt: TGCGCCAGCAGCTTGAGCCCCGGGACTAGCGGGGGTGTGTACGAGCAGTACTTC
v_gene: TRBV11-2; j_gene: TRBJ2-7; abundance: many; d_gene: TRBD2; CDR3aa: CASSLDLSSGGTSYEQYF; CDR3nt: TGTGCCAGCAGCTTAGATTTGTCTAGCGGGGGGACATCCTACGAGCAGTACTTC
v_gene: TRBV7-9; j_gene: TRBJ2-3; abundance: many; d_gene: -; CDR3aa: CASSDTDTQYF; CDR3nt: TGTGCCAGCAGCGACACAGATACGCAGTATTTT
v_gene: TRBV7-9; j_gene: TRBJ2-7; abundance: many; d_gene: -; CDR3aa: CASSAGGYEQYF; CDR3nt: TGTGCCAGCAGCGCAGGGGGGTACGAGCAGTACTTC
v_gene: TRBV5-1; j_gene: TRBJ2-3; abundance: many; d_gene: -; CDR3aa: CASSLGASAGADTQYF; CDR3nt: TGCGCCAGCAGCTTGGGTGCTAGCGCCGGGGCGGATACGCAGTATTTT
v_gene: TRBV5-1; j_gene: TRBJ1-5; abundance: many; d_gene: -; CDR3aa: CASSLALGSQPQHF; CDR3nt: TGCGCCAGCAGCTTGGCCCTGGGGTCTCAGCCCCAGCATTTT
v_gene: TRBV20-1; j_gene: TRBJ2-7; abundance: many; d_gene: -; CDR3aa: CSARDAAVPLLVEQYF; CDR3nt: TGCAGTGCTAGAGATGCCGCGGTACCCCTTTTGGTTGAGCAGTACTTC
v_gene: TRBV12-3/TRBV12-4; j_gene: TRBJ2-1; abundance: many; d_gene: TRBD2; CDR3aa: CASSLGPRLAGGRDEQFF; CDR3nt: TGTGCCAGCAGCCTTGGGCCTCGACTAGCGGGGGGCAGGGATGAGCAGTTCTTC
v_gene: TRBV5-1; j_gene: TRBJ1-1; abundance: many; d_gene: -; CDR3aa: CASSSDTNTEAFF; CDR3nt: TGCGCCAGCAGCTCCGACACGAACACTGAAGCTTTCTTT
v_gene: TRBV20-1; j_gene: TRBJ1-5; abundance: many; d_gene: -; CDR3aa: CSARDRKSLSNQPQHF; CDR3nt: TGCAGTGCTAGAGATCGAAAGAGCCTTAGCAATCAGCCCCAGCATTTT
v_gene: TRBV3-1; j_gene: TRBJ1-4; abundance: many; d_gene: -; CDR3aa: CASSQAGALFF; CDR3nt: TGTGCCAGCAGCCAAGCAGGGGCTTTGTTTTTT
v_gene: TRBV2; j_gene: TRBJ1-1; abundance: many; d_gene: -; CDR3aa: CASILSRVTEAFF; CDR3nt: TGTGCCAGCATCCTAAGCAGGGTTACTGAAGCTTTCTTT
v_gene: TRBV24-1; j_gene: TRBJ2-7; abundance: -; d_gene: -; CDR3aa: CATSDPSGASSPISGGSYEQYF; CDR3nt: TGTGCCACCAGTGATCCCAGCGGGGCCAGCAGCCCAATCTCAGGGGGATCTTACGAGCAGTACTTC
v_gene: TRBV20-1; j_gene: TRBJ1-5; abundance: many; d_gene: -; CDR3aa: CSATDRSGNQPQHF; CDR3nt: TGCAGTGCTACTGACAGGTCGGGCAATCAGCCCCAGCATTTT
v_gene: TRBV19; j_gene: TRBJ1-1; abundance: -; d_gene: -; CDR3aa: CASNDSEAFF; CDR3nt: TGTGCCAGTAACGACAGTGAAGCTTTCTTT
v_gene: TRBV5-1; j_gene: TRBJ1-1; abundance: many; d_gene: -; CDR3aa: CASSSGGRAFF; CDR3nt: TGCGCCAGCAGTTCCGGGGGGCGGGCTTTCTTT
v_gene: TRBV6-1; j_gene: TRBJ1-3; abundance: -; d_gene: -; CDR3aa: CASNRDSGNTIYF; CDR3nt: TGTGCCAGCAACAGGGACTCTGGAAACACCATATATTTT
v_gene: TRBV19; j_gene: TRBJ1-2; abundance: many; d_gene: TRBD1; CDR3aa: CASSESQGQGYGYTF; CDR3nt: TGTGCCAGTAGTGAATCACAGGGGCAAGGTTATGGCTACACCTTC
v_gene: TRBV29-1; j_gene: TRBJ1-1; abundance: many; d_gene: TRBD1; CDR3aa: CSVQTGGETEAFF; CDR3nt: TGCAGCGTACAGACAGGGGGTGAAACTGAAGCTTTCTTT
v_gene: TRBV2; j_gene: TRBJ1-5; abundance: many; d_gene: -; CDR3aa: CASSETVGVYRPQHF; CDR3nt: TGTGCCAGCAGTGAAACCGTAGGGGTTTATCGGCCCCAGCATTTT
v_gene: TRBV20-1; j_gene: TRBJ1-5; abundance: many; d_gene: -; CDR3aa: CSARGVTNQPQHF; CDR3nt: TGCAGTGCTAGAGGGGTTACCAATCAGCCCCAGCATTTT